This entry lists 18 T cell receptor beta chains sequenced from one sample in a study of blood T cell repertoires in COVID-19. The repertoire was sequenced with immunoSEQ multiplex PCR; TCRdb's copy has only in-frame clones and lacks some. The table records about 1,300 clones, approximately 94% of them present only once. The sample comprised peripheral blood. The receptors come from a human donor in a cohort sampled during active COVID-19.

A single count supports this clone. The chain couples TRBV19 to TRBJ2-1; TRBD2 aligns across 12 bases. The CDR3 length is 17 residues. Trimming at V came to 7 bases and at J to 2 bases, leaving 9 bases not matched to a gene. The germline V gene encodes CDR1 LNHDA and CDR2 SQIVND (reference sequence). CDR3 protein: CASTPGLAGLAYNEQFF. DNA of the CDR3: TGTGCCAGTACCCCGGGACTAGCGGGCCTCGCCTACAATGAGCAGTTCTTC.

The gene calls are TRBV2 and TRBJ2-7; D is perhaps TRBD2 (5 bases). V was pared by 7 bases and J by 7 bases, with 14 bases between. The CDR3 is made up of 12 amino acids. Germline assignment: CDR1 SNHLY and CDR2 FYNNEI. The CDR3 sequence is CASKRGNEEQYF. The CDR3 DNA reads as TGTGCCAGCAAGCGAGGGAACGAGGAGCAGTACTTC. The full variable domain, rest sourced from reference TRBV2 and TRBJ2-7, is EPEVTQTPSHQVTQMGQEVILRCVPISNHLYFYWYRQILGQKVEFLVSFYNNEISEKSEIFDDQFSVERPDGSNFTLKIRSTKLEDSAMYFCASKRGNEEQYFGPGTRLTVT.

This chain connects TRBV2 to TRBJ2-7; TRBD1 aligns across 9 bases. The CDR3 has 14 amino acids. Germline CDR1 and CDR2: SNHLY and FYNNEI. Trimming cost V 5 bases and J 6 bases; bases outside gene matches: 8. CDR3 bases: TGTGCCAGCAGTAAACAGGGGGCGGGCGTCGAGCAGTACTTC. Translating it yields CASSKQGAGVEQYF.

The chain combines TRBV5-8 with TRBJ1-1; no firm D call. The CDR3 is 16 residues long. V was cut by 4 bases and J by 11 bases, with 27 bases left in between. The germline V gene has CDR1 SGHTS and CDR2 YDEGEE. The CDR3 sequence: CASSAGNTNGRLNAFF. CDR3 coding DNA: TGTGCCAGCAGCGCCGGGAACACCAATGGCCGCCTGAATGCTTTCTTT.

The chain carries TRBV13 and TRBJ1-2, with TRBD1 identical over 10 bases. CDR3 length equals 15 residues. The trim removed 4 bases at V and 5 bases at J, leaving 7 bases unmatched. Per germline, CDR1 PRHDT and CDR2 FYEKMQ (reference sequence). In DNA, the CDR3 is TGTGCCAGCAGCTACGACAGGGGGCGTGGGTATGGCTACACCTTC. Protein: CASSYDRGRGYGYTF.

J is TRBJ2-7 and V is TRBV2; perhaps TRBD1 as D (5 bases). The CDR3 totals 11 residues. The V gene lost 5 bases and the J gene lost 4 bases, with 6 bases spanning the gap. Germline CDR1 SNHLY, CDR2 FYNNEI. The CDR3 region has the DNA TGTGCCAGCAGTAACAGGTACGAGCAGTACTTC. As protein: CASSNRYEQYF. Looking up the rest from reference TRBV2 and TRBJ2-7 gives the full variable domain: EPEVTQTPSHQVTQMGQEVILRCVPISNHLYFYWYRQILGQKVEFLVSFYNNEISEKSEIFDDQFSVERPDGSNFTLKIRSTKLEDSAMYFCASSNRYEQYFGPGTRLTVT.

V usage is TRBV2 and J usage is TRBJ2-1, with 12 nucleotides matching TRBD2. With V trimmed by 2 bases and J by 14 bases, 10 bases remained unmatched. Germline V gene sequence: CDR1 SNHLY, CDR2 FYNNEI. The length of the CDR3 is 15 residues. CDR3 protein: CASSELTSGRKTKFF. CDR3 nucleotide sequence: TGTGCCAGCAGTGAACTTACTAGCGGGAGGAAAACTAAGTTCTTC.

V and J are TRBV6-2 or TRBV6-3 and TRBJ2-1, with 9 bases lining up with TRBD2. V was pared by 2 bases and J by 6 bases, with 5 bases of the junction left unmatched. The CDR3 sequence is 15 residues long. Germline V CDR1 and CDR2: MNHEY, SVGEGT. The chain's CDR3 is CASSYRPSGVNEQFF. CDR3 nucleotide sequence: TGTGCCAGCAGTTACCGCCCTAGCGGGGTCAATGAGCAGTTCTTC.

There are a few counts of this clone. The CDR3 DNA reads TGTGCCAGCAGCTCGCCGGACAGGGGACTTAACTATGGCTACACCTTC. This sequence encodes CASSSPDRGLNYGYTF. The chain couples TRBV5-6 to TRBJ1-2; TRBD1 agrees at 9 bases. This CDR3 is 16 amino acids long. Germline CDR1 and CDR2: SGHDT and YYEEEE. J lost 1 base, V lost 3 bases, and 7 bases had no gene match.

The gene calls are TRBV4-3 and TRBJ2-1, with 9 bases identical to TRBD1. The CDR3 loop spans 17 amino acids. The germline gives CDR1 LGHNA, CDR2 YSLEER. The junction had 13 bases not matched to a gene; V was cut back by 1 base and J by 9 bases. The chain's CDR3 is CASSQGYGTGGRGEQFF. DNA of the CDR3: TGCGCCAGCAGCCAAGGCTACGGAACAGGGGGCCGGGGTGAGCAGTTCTTC.

The chain employs TRBV7-9 and TRBJ1-1; D is ambiguous. Germline loops: CDR1 SEHNR, CDR2 FQNEAQ (reference sequence). Trimming took 5 bases from V and 0 from J, leaving 13 bases between them. The CDR3 consists of 15 residues. The CDR3 region has the DNA TGTGCCAGCAGCCCGCGAGGGCAGATGAACACTGAAGCTTTCTTT. Residues: CASSPRGQMNTEAFF.

The chain combines TRBV5-6 with TRBJ1-1; 7 bases are a match to TRBD1. Looked up from germline, CDR1 is SGHDT and CDR2 is YYEEEE. The CDR3 is 14 amino acids. Trimming removed 0 bases from V and 4 bases from J; junction bases left unmatched: 3. The CDR3 DNA reads TGTGCCAGCAGCTTGGCAGGGGGTTTCACTGAAGCTTTCTTT. Its translation is CASSLAGGFTEAFF.

J is TRBJ2-5 and V is TRBV28; D may be TRBD2 (6 bases). Trimming shortened V by 6 bases and J by 5 bases, and 19 bases separated the two germline ends. CDR1 is MDHEN and CDR2 is SYDVKM in the germline V gene. This CDR3 contains 15 residues. In DNA, the CDR3 is TGTGCCAGCAGCCATAGGGCTAGCGCCGCGGAGACCCAGTACTTC. Amino acids: CASSHRASAAETQYF.

This clone was observed once. This chain joins TRBV5-4 and TRBJ2-7; 9 bases line up with TRBD1. The CDR3 runs 15 residues. From germline, CDR1 is SGHNT and CDR2 YYREEE (reference sequence). The V gene end was trimmed by 2 bases and the J gene end by 7 bases; junction bases not matched to a gene: 10. This CDR3 reads CASSLFDRGSTEQYF. CDR3 coding DNA: TGTGCCAGCAGCTTATTCGACAGGGGGAGTACAGAGCAGTACTTC. The entire variable domain, with the rest obtained from reference TRBV5-4 and TRBJ2-7, is as follows: ETGVTQSPTHLIKTRGQQVTLRCSSQSGHNTVSWYQQALGQGPQFIFQYYREEENGRGNFPPRFSGLQFPNYSSELNVNALELDDSALYLCASSLFDRGSTEQYFGPGTRLTVT.

The rearrangement joins TRBV6-6 to TRBJ2-7; 8 nucleotides line up with TRBD2. The germline V gene encodes CDR1 MNHNY and CDR2 SVGAGI (reference sequence). V trimming: 5 bases; J trimming: 2 bases; junction bases outside the gene matches: 14. CDR3 length: 17 amino acids. DNA of the CDR3: TGTGCCAGCAGTCCCCGTGTTTTGCGGGGGGACACCTACGAGCAGTACTTC. It codes for CASSPRVLRGDTYEQYF.

CDR3 nucleotides: TGTGCCAGCAGCTTCCAGGGGGCGAGGTATGGCTACACCTTC. Translated, it gives CASSFQGARYGYTF. The chain combines TRBV7-2 with TRBJ1-2; 8 bases are shared with TRBD1. CDR1 is SGHTA, CDR2 FQGNSA, per germline. This CDR3 is built from 14 residues. V lost 3 bases to trimming and J lost 5 bases; unmatched junction nucleotides: 5.

The gene calls are TRBV7-2 and TRBJ2-7, with TRBD2 matching over 9 bases. V was pared by 5 bases and J by 0 bases, with 5 bases of the junction left unmatched. The CDR3 has 15 amino acids. Germline CDR1 reads SGHTA; CDR2 reads FQGNSA. The CDR3 DNA reads TGTGCCAGCAGCCCCCTAGCGGGGAGCTCCTACGAGCAGTACTTC. It yields the protein CASSPLAGSSYEQYF.

V usage is TRBV6-6 and J usage is TRBJ2-7; 9 nucleotides match TRBD2. Germline lookup yields CDR1 MNHNY and CDR2 SVGAGI (reference sequence). This CDR3 region has 15 residues. The ends lost 1 base at V and 2 bases at J; junction bases unmatched: 3. The CDR3 DNA is TGTGCCAGCAGTTACTTCGGCGGGGGGGCCTACGAGCAGTACTTC. This translates into CASSYFGGGAYEQYF.